The entry below describes one T cell receptor (beta chain). The sample comes from a study of Graves' ophthalmopathy and Graves' hyperthyroidism. CDR3 length: 16 amino acids. Trimming took off 6 bases at V and 2 bases at J, with 20 bases between the two ends. The authors amplified TCR beta CDR3 regions from RNA transcripts. HTBI-primed RT-PCR formed the first round, and a multiplex PCR formed the second. MiXCR was run by TCRdb on the multiplex PCR reads, yielding one entry per CDR3 protein. The sample gives around 1.1 million distinct CDR3 sequences, roughly two fifths of which show up once; 8.5% to 14% is in the top ten.

This clonotype was obtained from an adult man with Graves' hyperthyroidism. The sample comprised peripheral blood or thyroid tissue (not recorded which). The chain links TRBV12-3 or TRBV12-4 to TRBJ2-7; D might be TRBD1 (5 bases). The CDR3 is CASRHRFLLKAYEQYF. The CDR3 DNA sequence: TGTGCCAGCAGACACAGGTTCCTCCTTAAGGCCTACGAGCAGTACTTC.